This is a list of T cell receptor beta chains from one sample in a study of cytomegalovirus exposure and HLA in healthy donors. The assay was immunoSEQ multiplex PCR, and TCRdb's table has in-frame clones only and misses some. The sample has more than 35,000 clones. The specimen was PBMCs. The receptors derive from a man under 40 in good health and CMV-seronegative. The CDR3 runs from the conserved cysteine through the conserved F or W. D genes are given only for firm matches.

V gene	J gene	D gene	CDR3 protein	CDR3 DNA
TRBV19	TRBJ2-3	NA	CASSLAGSTDTQYF	TGTGCCAGTTCTCTGGCGGGGTCCACAGATACGCAGTATTTT
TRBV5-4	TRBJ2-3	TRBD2	CASSFSGGTDTQYF	TGTGCCAGCAGCTTTAGCGGGGGCACAGATACGCAGTATTTT
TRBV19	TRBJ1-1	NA	CASSLHRENTEAFF	TGTGCCAGTAGCTTACACAGGGAGAACACTGAAGCTTTCTTT
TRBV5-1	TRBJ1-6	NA	CASSFGQYNSPLHF	TGCGCCAGCAGCTTTGGTCAGTATAATTCACCCCTCCACTTT
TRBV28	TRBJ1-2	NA	CASRTPYGYTF	TGTGCCAGCAGAACTCCCTATGGCTACACCTTC
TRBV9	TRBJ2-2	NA	CASSVRGGVGELFF	TGTGCCAGCAGCGTAAGAGGAGGGGTCGGGGAGCTGTTTTTT
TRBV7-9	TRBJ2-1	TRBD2	CASRPGAGDNEQFF	TGTGCCAGCAGGCCTGGGGCGGGGGACAATGAGCAGTTCTTC
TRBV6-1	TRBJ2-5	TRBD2	CASSESSGRRTQYF	TGTGCCAGCAGTGAAAGTAGCGGGAGACGTACCCAGTACTTC
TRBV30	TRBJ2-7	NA	CAWSVLDSHSYEQYF	TGTGCCTGGAGTGTACTTGACAGTCACTCCTACGAGCAGTACTTC
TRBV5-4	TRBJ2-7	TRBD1	CASSGGTGQRRSF	TGTGCCAGCAGCGGAGGGACAGGGCAGAGAAGGAGCTTC
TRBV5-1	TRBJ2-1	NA	CASSLAGDEQFF	TGCGCCAGCAGCTTGGCCGGGGATGAGCAGTTCTTC
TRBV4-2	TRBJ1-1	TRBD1	CASSPPGQGGTEAFF	TGTGCCAGCAGCCCCCCGGGACAGGGTGGCACTGAAGCTTTCTTT
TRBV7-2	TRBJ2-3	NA	CASTLGAVQYF	TGTGCCAGCACCTTAGGGGCCGTGCAGTATTTT